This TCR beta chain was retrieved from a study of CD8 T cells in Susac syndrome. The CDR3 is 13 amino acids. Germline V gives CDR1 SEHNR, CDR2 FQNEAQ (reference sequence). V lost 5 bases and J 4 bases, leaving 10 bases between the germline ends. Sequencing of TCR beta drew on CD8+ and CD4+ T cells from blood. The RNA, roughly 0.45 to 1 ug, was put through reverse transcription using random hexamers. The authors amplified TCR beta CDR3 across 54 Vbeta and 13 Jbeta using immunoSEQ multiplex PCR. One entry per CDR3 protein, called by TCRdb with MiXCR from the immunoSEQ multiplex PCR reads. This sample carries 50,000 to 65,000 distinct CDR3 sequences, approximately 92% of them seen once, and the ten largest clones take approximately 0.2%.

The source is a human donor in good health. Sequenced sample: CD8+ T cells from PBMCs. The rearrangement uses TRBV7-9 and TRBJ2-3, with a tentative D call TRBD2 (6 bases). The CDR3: CASSAGSSDTQYF. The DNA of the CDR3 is TGTGCCAGCAGCGCCGGGAGCTCAGATACGCAGTATTTT. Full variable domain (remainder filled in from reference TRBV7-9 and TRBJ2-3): DTGVSQNPRHKITKRGQNVTFRCDPISEHNRLYWYRQTLGQGPEFLTYFQNEAQLEKSRLLSDRFSAERPKGSFSTLEIQRTEQGDSAMYLCASSAGSSDTQYFGPGTRLTVL.